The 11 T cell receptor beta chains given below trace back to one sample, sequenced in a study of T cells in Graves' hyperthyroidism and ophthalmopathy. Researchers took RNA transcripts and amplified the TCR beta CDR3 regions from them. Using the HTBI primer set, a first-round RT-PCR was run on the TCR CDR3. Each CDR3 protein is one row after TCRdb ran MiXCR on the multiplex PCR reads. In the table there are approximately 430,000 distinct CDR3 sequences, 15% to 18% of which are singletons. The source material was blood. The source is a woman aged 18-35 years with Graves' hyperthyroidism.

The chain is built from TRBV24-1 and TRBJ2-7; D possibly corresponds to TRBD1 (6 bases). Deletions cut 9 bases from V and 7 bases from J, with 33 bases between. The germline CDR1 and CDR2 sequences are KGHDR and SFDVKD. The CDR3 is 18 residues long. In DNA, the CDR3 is TGTGCCACCGACTTTCTAGGGGGTAGTGGGCCCACTCTAGCTGAGCAGTACTTC. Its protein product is CATDFLGGSGPTLAEQYF.

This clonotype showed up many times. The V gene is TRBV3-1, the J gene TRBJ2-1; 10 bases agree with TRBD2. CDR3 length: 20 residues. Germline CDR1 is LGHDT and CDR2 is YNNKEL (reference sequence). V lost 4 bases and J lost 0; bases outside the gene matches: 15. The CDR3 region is CASSPKPSGSRRFSYNEQFF. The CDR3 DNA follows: TGTGCCAGCAGCCCGAAGCCTAGCGGGAGCCGACGCTTCTCCTACAATGAGCAGTTCTTC.

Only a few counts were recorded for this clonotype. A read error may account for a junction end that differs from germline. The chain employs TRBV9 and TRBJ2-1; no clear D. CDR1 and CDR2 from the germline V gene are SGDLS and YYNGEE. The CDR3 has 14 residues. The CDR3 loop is CTSSVVVDDNEQFF. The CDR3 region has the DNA TGTACCAGCAGCGTAGTGGTAGATGACAATGAGCAGTTCTTC.

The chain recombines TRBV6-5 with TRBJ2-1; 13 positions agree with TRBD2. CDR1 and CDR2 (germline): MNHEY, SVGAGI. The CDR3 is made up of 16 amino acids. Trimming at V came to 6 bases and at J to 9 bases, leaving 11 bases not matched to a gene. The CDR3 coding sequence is TGTGCCAGCAGCCGTGGACTAGCGGGAGAATGGGCTGAGCAGTTCTTC. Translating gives CASSRGLAGEWAEQFF.

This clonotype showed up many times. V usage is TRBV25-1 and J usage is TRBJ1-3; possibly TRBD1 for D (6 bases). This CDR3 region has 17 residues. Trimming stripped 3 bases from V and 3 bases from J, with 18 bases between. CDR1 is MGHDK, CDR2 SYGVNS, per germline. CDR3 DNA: TGTGCCAGCAGTGATGGGAGAACAGGGTTGGATGGAAACACCATATATTTT. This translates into CASSDGRTGLDGNTIYF.

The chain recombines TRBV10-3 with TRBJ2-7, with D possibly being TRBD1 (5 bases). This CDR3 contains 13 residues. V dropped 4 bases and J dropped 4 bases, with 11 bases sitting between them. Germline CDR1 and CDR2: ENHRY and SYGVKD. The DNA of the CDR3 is TGTGCCATCAGTGCTAGGGGTCTGTACGAGCAGTACTTC. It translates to CAISARGLYEQYF.

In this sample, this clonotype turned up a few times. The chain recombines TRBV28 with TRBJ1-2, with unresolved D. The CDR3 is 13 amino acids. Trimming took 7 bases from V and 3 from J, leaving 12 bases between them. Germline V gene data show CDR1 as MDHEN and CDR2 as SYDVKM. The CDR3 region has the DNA TGTGCCAGCACCCTACGGCGGGACTATGGCTACACCTTC. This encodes CASTLRRDYGYTF.

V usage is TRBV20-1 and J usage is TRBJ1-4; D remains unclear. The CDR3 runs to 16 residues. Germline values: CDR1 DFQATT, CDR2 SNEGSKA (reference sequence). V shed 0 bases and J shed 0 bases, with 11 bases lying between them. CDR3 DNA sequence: TGCAGTGCTAGAGATCGGGTTGATGCAACTAATGAAAAACTGTTTTTT. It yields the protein CSARDRVDATNEKLFF.

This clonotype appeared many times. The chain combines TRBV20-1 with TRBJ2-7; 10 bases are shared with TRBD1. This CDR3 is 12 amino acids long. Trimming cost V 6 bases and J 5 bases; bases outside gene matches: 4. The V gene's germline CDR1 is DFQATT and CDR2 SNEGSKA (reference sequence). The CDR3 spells CSARQGADEQYF. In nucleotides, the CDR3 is TGCAGTGCCAGACAGGGGGCCGACGAGCAGTACTTC.

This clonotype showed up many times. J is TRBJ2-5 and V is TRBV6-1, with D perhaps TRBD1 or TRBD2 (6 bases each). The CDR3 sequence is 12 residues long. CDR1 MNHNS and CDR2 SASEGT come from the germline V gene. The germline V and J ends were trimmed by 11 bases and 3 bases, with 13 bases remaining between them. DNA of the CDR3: TGTGCCGGGGGGCCCTACAAAGAGACCCAGTACTTC. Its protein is CAGGPYKETQYF.

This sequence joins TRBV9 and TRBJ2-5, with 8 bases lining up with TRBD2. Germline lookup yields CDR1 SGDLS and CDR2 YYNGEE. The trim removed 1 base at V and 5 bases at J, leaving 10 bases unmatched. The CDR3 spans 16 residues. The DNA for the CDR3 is TGTGCCAGCAGCGTACTAGGGAGCGGGAGAGGGGAGACCCAGTACTTC. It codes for CASSVLGSGRGETQYF.